The sequence of this TCR beta chain was determined in a study of T-cell reconstitution after alpha-beta-depleted transplantation in children. Findings and limits, study-wide: Surviving recipient T cells and thymic progenitors accounted for the high day-60 TCRbeta diversity observed in some patients. Counts and diversity of T cells one year after transplant came mostly from newly produced T cells. Reportedly, roughly two months post-transplant, alpha-beta T cells arose from several hundred expanded graft clones.

CDR1 and CDR2 from the germline V gene are MNHEY and SVGAGI. The CDR3 consists of 15 residues. V dropped 4 bases and J dropped 7; count of bases not matched to a gene: 9. Note on this clonotype: As yet, its antigen is unknown.

Unique molecular identifiers were used in preparing the TCRbeta library. MiXCR was run by TCRdb on the PCR reads, yielding one entry per CDR3 protein. This sample has 90,000 to 100,000 distinct CDR3 sequences; less than 25% occur once, and the top ten carry about a fifth. The V gene is TRBV6-5, the J gene TRBJ2-3; 9 nucleotides match TRBD2. The clonotype originates from a boy between 2 and 15 years old with acute lymphoblastic leukemia, due to receive a stem cell transplant. The sample in question was PBMCs, obtained before TCRalphabeta/CD19-depleted stem cell transplant. CDR3 amino acids: CASSSRLAELNTQYF. Written as DNA, the CDR3 is TGTGCCAGCAGTTCCCGACTAGCGGAGTTGAATACGCAGTATTTT.